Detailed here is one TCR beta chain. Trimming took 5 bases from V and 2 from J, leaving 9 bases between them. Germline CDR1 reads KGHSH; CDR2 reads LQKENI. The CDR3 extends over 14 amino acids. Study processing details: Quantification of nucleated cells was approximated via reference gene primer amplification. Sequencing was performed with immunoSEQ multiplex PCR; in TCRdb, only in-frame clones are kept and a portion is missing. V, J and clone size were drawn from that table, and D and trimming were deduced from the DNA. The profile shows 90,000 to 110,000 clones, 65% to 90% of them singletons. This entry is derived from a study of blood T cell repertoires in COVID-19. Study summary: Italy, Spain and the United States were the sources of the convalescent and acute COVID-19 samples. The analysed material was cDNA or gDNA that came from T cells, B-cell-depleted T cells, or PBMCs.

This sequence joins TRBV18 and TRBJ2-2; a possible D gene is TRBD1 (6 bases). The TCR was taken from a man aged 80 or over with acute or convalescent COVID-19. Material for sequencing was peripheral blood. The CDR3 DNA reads TGTGCCAGCTCATACAGGGTAAACACCGGGGAGCTGTTTTTT. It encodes CASSYRVNTGELFF.